This passage covers 23 T cell receptor beta chains from one sample sequenced in a study of blood T cells in healthy people across ages. The authors ran a second PCR of about 6 to 11 cycles using a sample-barcoded 5' primer and a J-beta primer mix. Using its own MiXCR run on the 5' RACE reads, TCRdb lists one record per CDR3 protein. The table lists 1.5 million to 2 million distinct CDR3 sequences, roughly 50% of them singletons. The sequencing sample was made of blood. Receptors originate from a woman in her 40s in good health.

This chain joins TRBV5-1 and TRBJ1-6; D remains unclear. With 4 bases removed from V and 1 base from J, the gap between germline ends came to 6 bases. The germline V gene encodes CDR1 SGHRS and CDR2 YFSETQ. The CDR3 is 14 residues long. Here the CDR3 reads CASSRPSYNSPLHF. The CDR3 nucleotides read TGCGCCAGCAGCCGTCCATCCTATAATTCACCCCTCCACTTT.

The chain is built from TRBV10-3 and TRBJ1-1; TRBD1 aligns across 7 bases. The V and J ends lost 10 bases and 3 bases, in that order; junction bases with no gene match: 8. The CDR3 has 13 residues. Germline V gene sequence: CDR1 ENHRY, CDR2 SYGVKD. CDR3 bases: TGTGCCAGGAGACAGGGAGAGGACACTGAAGCTTTCTTT. The encoded protein is CARRQGEDTEAFF.

The chain links TRBV12-3 or TRBV12-4 to TRBJ1-1; D gene ambiguous. V was shortened by 3 bases and J by 6 bases, with 14 bases between the two germline ends. The CDR3 totals 14 residues. The CDR3 loop is CASSLRGHNPEAFF. CDR3 nucleotides: TGTGCCAGCAGTTTGAGAGGTCATAATCCTGAAGCTTTCTTT.

This clonotype is a singleton in its sample. The chain links TRBV7-8 to TRBJ2-1; the D gene is possibly TRBD2 (5 bases). The germline V gene has CDR1 SGHVS and CDR2 FQNEAQ. The V end was cut by 5 bases, the J end by 6 bases, with 14 bases between. This CDR3 comprises 14 residues. CDR3 nucleotides: TGTGCCAGCAGCCTTCTAACTAGTTCCAATGAGCAGTTCTTC. It translates to CASSLLTSSNEQFF.

The rearrangement uses TRBV24-1 and TRBJ2-1, with D tentatively TRBD1 (6 bases). The CDR3 runs to 14 residues. CDR1 KGHDR and CDR2 SFDVKD come from the germline V gene. Trimming took off 5 bases at V and 1 base at J, with 8 bases between the two ends. The CDR3 DNA sequence: TGTGCCACCAGTGTAACAGGGTCCTACAATGAGCAGTTCTTC. It is translated as CATSVTGSYNEQFF.

This clonotype has only a few counts. This chain connects TRBV2 to TRBJ2-3; D perhaps matches TRBD2 (6 bases). The CDR3 runs to 16 residues. Trimming stripped 6 bases from V and 3 bases from J, with 19 bases between. CDR1 and CDR2 (germline): SNHLY, FYNNEI. This chain's CDR3 is CASSGTSRRRTDTQYF. As DNA, the CDR3 is TGTGCCAGCAGCGGGACTTCACGCCGCCGAACAGATACGCAGTATTTT.

The CDR3 spells CATSRGSAGGTQYF. CDR3 nucleotide sequence: TGTGCCACCTCACGGGGCAGTGCGGGTGGGACCCAGTACTTC. The chain employs TRBV6-5 and TRBJ2-5; either TRBD1 or TRBD2 may supply D (5 bases each). CDR1 is MNHEY and CDR2 is SVGAGI in the germline V gene. Trimming shortened V by 10 bases and J by 7 bases, and 22 bases separated the two germline ends. This CDR3 region has 14 residues.

The V gene is TRBV4-3, the J gene TRBJ1-2; the D is unclear. Trimming cost V 0 bases and J 6 bases, with 17 bases left between them. The length of the CDR3 is 16 residues. Germline V CDR1 and CDR2: LGHNA, YSLEER. The CDR3: CASSQDVSDLGHGYTF. The CDR3 bases are TGCGCCAGCAGCCAAGATGTATCCGATTTAGGCCATGGCTACACCTTC.

The rearrangement joins TRBV20-1 to TRBJ1-4; D is ambiguous. Looked up from germline, CDR1 is DFQATT and CDR2 is SNEGSKA (reference sequence). V was shortened by 3 bases and J by 4 bases, with 12 bases between the two germline ends. The CDR3 totals 14 residues. The DNA of the CDR3 is TGCAGTGCTAGTCGCTTACAGAGTAATGAAAAACTGTTTTTT. Its translation is CSASRLQSNEKLFF.

A note on this clonotype: Germline is not matched at one junction end, which may reflect a read error. The rearrangement joins TRBV7-9 to TRBJ2-5; TRBD2 matches 7 bases. The J call may be incorrect, as the DNA end agrees better with TRBJ2-7. Per the germline V gene, CDR1 is SEHNR and CDR2 is FQNEAQ (reference sequence). The length of the CDR3 is 14 residues. The CDR3 spells CAGSRTGRDYEQYF. CDR3 sequence (DNA): TGTGCCGGCAGCCGGACGGGGAGGGACTACGAGCAGTACTTC.

Only a few counts were recorded for this clonotype. V is TRBV14 and J is TRBJ1-5; 7 bases are a match to TRBD1. The CDR3 sequence is 16 residues long. Germline V gene lookup returns CDR1 SGHDN and CDR2 FVKESK. With 2 bases clipped from V and 10 bases from J, the junction kept 14 bases outside the gene matches. CDR3 amino acids: CASSQRDSRECSPQHF. The CDR3 bases are TGTGCCAGCAGCCAACGGGACAGCCGCGAGTGTTCCCCCCAGCATTTT.

This clonotype was counted once. The genes are TRBV7-8 and TRBJ2-5; no firm D call. TRBJ2-7 matches the DNA end more closely, so the J call is doubtful. Germline assignment: CDR1 SGHVS and CDR2 FQNEAQ. The CDR3 runs 15 residues. The CDR3 nucleotides are TGTGCCAGCAGCTTAGGGGCCAGCCCGACCTACGAGCAGTACTTC. This codes for CASSLGASPTYEQYF.

This clonotype was seen a single time. One junction end does not reproduce the germline sequence, and a read error may be involved. CDR3 coding DNA: TGCGGTGCTAGAGCCCCAGGGGTCCGGGAGACCCAGTACTTC. Protein: CGARAPGVRETQYF. The rearrangement joins TRBV20-1 to TRBJ2-5, with D perhaps TRBD1 (6 bases). This CDR3 is 14 amino acids long. Germline CDR1 and CDR2: DFQATT and SNEGSKA (reference sequence).

The chain has TRBV2 and TRBJ2-4; weak D call: TRBD1 (6 bases). CDR3 length: 15 amino acids. V was shortened by 5 bases and J by 2 bases, with 13 bases between the two germline ends. Germline V CDR1 and CDR2: SNHLY, FYNNEI. CDR3 loop: CASSPGAITKNIQYF. CDR3 bases: TGTGCCAGCAGTCCAGGGGCTATAACCAAAAACATTCAGTACTTC.

This sequence joins TRBV5-5 and TRBJ2-3; 8 nucleotides agree with TRBD1. Trimming cost V 4 bases and J 5 bases; bases outside gene matches: 15. CDR3 length: 17 amino acids. Looked up from germline, CDR1 is SGHKS and CDR2 is YYEKEE (reference sequence). The CDR3: CASSGKQGGVGLDTQYF. The CDR3 coding sequence is TGTGCCAGCAGCGGAAAACAGGGGGGTGTCGGTCTAGATACGCAGTATTTT.

The chain links TRBV4-3 to TRBJ1-1; D possibly corresponds to TRBD1 (5 bases). This CDR3 comprises 13 residues. CDR1 is LGHNA, CDR2 YSLEER, per germline. V lost 0 bases to trimming and J lost 7 bases, with 9 bases between them. The CDR3 region has the DNA TGCGCCAGCAGCCAAGATTCGGGGGATGAAGCTTTCTTT. It encodes CASSQDSGDEAFF.

This chain uses TRBV12-3 or TRBV12-4 with TRBJ2-1; TRBD2 matches at 8 bases. This CDR3 has 16 amino acids. V lost 3 bases and J lost 4; bases outside the gene matches: 8. In DNA, the CDR3 is TGTGCCAGCAGTTTCCAACTAGCGGACACTTACAATGAGCAGTTCTTC. Amino acids: CASSFQLADTYNEQFF.

This clonotype was counted once. This chain connects TRBV29-1 to TRBJ2-3, with D perhaps given as TRBD1 or TRBD2 (6 bases each). The CDR3 contains 13 residues. V lost 4 bases and J lost 4, with 12 bases in between. Looked up from germline, CDR1 is SQVTM and CDR2 is ANQGSEA. CDR3 amino acids: CSVARGAADTQYF. In DNA form, the CDR3 reads TGCAGCGTTGCAAGGGGGGCGGCAGATACGCAGTATTTT.

Only a few counts were recorded for this clonotype. V and J are TRBV3-1 and TRBJ2-5; TRBD2 matches 10 bases. V lost 8 bases and J lost 2; bases outside the gene matches: 8. This CDR3 comprises 15 residues. The germline V gene has CDR1 LGHDT and CDR2 YNNKEL (reference sequence). DNA for the CDR3: TGTGCCAGCGGGGGGACTAGCGCGCCGCAAGAGACCCAGTACTTC. It yields the protein CASGGTSAPQETQYF.

This clonotype was observed a few times. The chain is built from TRBV7-9 and TRBJ2-1; TRBD2 matches 8 bases. Germline V gene sequence: CDR1 SEHNR, CDR2 FQNEAQ (reference sequence). The ends lost 1 base at V and 10 bases at J; junction bases unmatched: 9. This CDR3 contains 15 residues. The CDR3 sequence: CASSLEGGGPEEQFF. In nucleotides, the CDR3 is TGTGCCAGCAGCTTAGAGGGCGGGGGGCCGGAGGAGCAGTTCTTC.

The V gene is TRBV20-1, the J gene TRBJ2-3; the D gene is possibly TRBD2 (6 bases). CDR3 length equals 10 residues. The germline V gene has CDR1 DFQATT and CDR2 SNEGSKA (reference sequence). The CDR3 DNA follows: TGCAGCGCGGGGACAGATACGCAGTATTTT. It codes for CSAGTDTQYF.

This clonotype was observed a handful of times. This rearrangement joins TRBV7-2 to TRBJ2-3; D is perhaps TRBD1 (6 bases). V lost 5 bases and J lost 3, with 9 bases in between. This CDR3 comprises 13 residues. Germline V gives CDR1 SGHTA, CDR2 FQGNSA. The CDR3 sequence is CASSKTGTDTQYF. CDR3 nucleotide sequence: TGTGCCAGCAGCAAAACAGGGACAGATACGCAGTATTTT.

The V gene is TRBV14, the J gene TRBJ1-2; D ambiguous. Trimming shortened V by 1 base and J by 8 bases, and 11 bases separated the two germline ends. Germline V lookup: CDR1 SGHDN, CDR2 FVKESK. This CDR3 contains 13 residues. The CDR3 sequence: CASSQGFGGGYTF. The DNA of the CDR3 is TGTGCCAGCAGCCAAGGATTCGGTGGCGGCTACACCTTC.